The clone carrying this T cell receptor (beta chain) was seen only a few times. Antigen specificity is unknown. One base away lies a much larger clone, so this may be a sequencing read error. The final CDR3 position lacks the conserved phenylalanine or tryptophan, pointing to a likely read error. The sample comes from a study of Graves' ophthalmopathy and Graves' hyperthyroidism. Germline trimming cut 5 bases from V and 5 bases from J; bases unmatched to any gene: 10. The CDR3 consists of 15 residues. Germline V CDR1 and CDR2: SGHTA, FQGNSA. The study's findings and limits: Blood contained most expanded thyroid clonotypes exceeding 0.001 frequency. A 13-signature model separated ophthalmopathy from stable hyperthyroidism, around 90% sensitivity, about 81% specificity.

Amplification of TCR beta CDR3 regions used RNA transcripts. Amplification began with first-round RT-PCR using HTBI primers, then second-round multiplex PCR was performed. MiXCR was run by TCRdb on the multiplex PCR reads, yielding one entry per CDR3 protein. The sample has roughly 1.1 million distinct CDR3 sequences; 36% are singletons. The chain has TRBV7-2 and TRBJ1-2, with TRBD1 matching over 8 bases. Sequences were obtained from peripheral blood or thyroid tissue (not recorded which). This receptor was identified in an adult man with Graves' hyperthyroidism. The CDR3 is CASSRGQEAMYGYTL. Here the CDR3 DNA reads TGTGCCAGCAGCAGGGGACAGGAAGCTATGTATGGCTACACCCTC.